Presented here are 6 T cell receptor beta chains from one specimen sequenced in a study of blood T cell repertoires in COVID-19. Assay: immunoSEQ multiplex PCR; the TCRdb copy retains only in-frame clones and omits some. Of just over 250,000 clones listed, around 90% are singletons. Material for sequencing was peripheral blood. These TCRs come from a person aged 18 to 30 with COVID-19, enrolled during active disease.

The chain carries TRBV3-1 (or the pseudogene TRBV3-2) and TRBJ1-3; maybe TRBD1 (6 bases). This CDR3 region has 15 residues. Germline V gene sequence: CDR1 LGHDT, CDR2 YNNKEL (reference sequence). Trimming stripped 4 bases from V and 0 bases from J, with 10 bases between. The CDR3 loop is CASSPQGTSGNTIYF. The CDR3 DNA reads as TGTGCCAGCAGCCCCCAGGGGACCTCTGGAAACACCATATATTTT.

The J gene is TRBJ2-5, the V gene TRBV28, with 7 bases matching TRBD2. The V and J ends lost 2 bases and 4 bases, in that order; junction bases with no gene match: 4. CDR3 length: 14 amino acids. CDR1 MDHEN and CDR2 SYDVKM come from the germline V gene. Written as DNA, the CDR3 is TGTGCCAGCAGTTTACTGCGGGAGACAGAGACCCAGTACTTC. This translates into CASSLLRETETQYF.

The V gene is TRBV5-6, the J gene TRBJ2-1, with D possibly matching TRBD2 (5 bases). Germline lookup yields CDR1 SGHDT and CDR2 YYEEEE. The length of the CDR3 is 14 residues. The V gene lost 0 bases and the J gene lost 10 bases, with 14 bases spanning the gap. DNA of the CDR3: TGTGCCAGCAGCTTGGGATTGAGGGCGGTAGAGCAGTTCTTC. Translated: CASSLGLRAVEQFF.

The genes are TRBV6-1 and TRBJ2-5; 7 bases are a match to TRBD2. J was trimmed by 5 bases and V by 1 base; bases with no gene match: 4. CDR3 size: 14 residues. Germline V gene sequence: CDR1 MNHNS, CDR2 SASEGT. CDR3 in amino acids: CASSEGAGRETQYF. CDR3 DNA: TGTGCCAGCAGTGAAGGAGCGGGAAGGGAGACCCAGTACTTC.

The chain has TRBV19 and TRBJ1-4; D unclear. The V gene lost 4 bases and the J gene lost 5 bases, with 17 bases spanning the gap. The CDR3 runs to 16 residues. The germline gives CDR1 LNHDA, CDR2 SQIVND (reference sequence). CDR3 residues: CASSTLTHEVNEKLFF. CDR3 DNA: TGTGCCAGTAGTACCCTGACTCACGAGGTGAATGAAAAACTGTTTTTT.

In this sample, this clone turned up a few times. V and J are TRBV12-3 or TRBV12-4 and TRBJ2-1, with TRBD2 identical over 7 bases. CDR3 length: 13 residues. Trimming cost V 5 bases and J 7 bases; bases outside gene matches: 5. The CDR3 coding sequence is TGTGCCAGCAGTCACCCACTAGCGAATGAGCAGTTCTTC. Amino acids: CASSHPLANEQFF.